These 9 T cell receptor beta chains originate from one sample sequenced in a study of read filtering for tumor transcriptome and immune sequencing. Molecular barcoded adaptors covering alpha/delta and beta/gamma chains were used on about 390 ng RNA. In TCRdb, the reads were re-called with MiXCR into one record per CDR3 protein. Of tens of thousands of distinct CDR3 sequences in the sample, 20% to 25% were seen once. Sequencing was carried out using a population of CD138-negative cells sorted from bone marrow. The source is a donor older than 35 with multiple myeloma.

This clonotype was detected ten times or more. The chain couples TRBV3-1 to TRBJ2-5, with D perhaps matching TRBD1 or TRBD2 (5 bases each). CDR3 length: 15 residues. In germline, CDR1 is LGHDT, CDR2 YNNKEL (reference sequence). V gave up 4 bases and J gave up 5 bases, with 17 bases separating them. CDR3 nucleotide sequence: TGTGCCAGCAGCCCCGGGACGTCGGTGATGGAGACCCAGTACTTC. It codes for CASSPGTSVMETQYF.

This clonotype has ten or more counts. This rearrangement joins TRBV10-3 to TRBJ2-1; no firm D call. The V and J ends lost 8 bases and 0 bases respectively, with 11 bases between them. CDR1 and CDR2 from the germline V gene are ENHRY and SYGVKD. The CDR3 sequence is 14 residues long. In DNA form, the CDR3 reads TGTGCCATCTCGGGCCCGAGCTCCTACAATGAGCAGTTCTTC. Translation: CAISGPSSYNEQFF.

The chain joins TRBV6-6 to TRBJ1-5, with a tentative D call TRBD1 (5 bases). The CDR3 runs to 15 residues. Trimming removed 0 bases from V and 5 bases from J, with 11 bases in between. Germline V lookup: CDR1 MNHNY, CDR2 SVGAGI (reference sequence). CDR3: CASSYSGRGDQPQHF. The DNA of the CDR3 is TGTGCCAGCAGTTACTCGGGAAGGGGCGATCAGCCCCAGCATTTT.

This clonotype was recorded many times. This chain uses TRBV20-1 with TRBJ2-7; tentative D call: TRBD2 (5 bases). The CDR3 totals 14 residues. Germline V gives CDR1 DFQATT, CDR2 SNEGSKA (reference sequence). V was shortened by 6 bases and J by 0 bases, with 15 bases between the two germline ends. CDR3 DNA sequence: TGCAGTGCCAGAAAGCCGGGGAGCTCCTACGAGCAGTACTTC. Its protein product is CSARKPGSSYEQYF.

This clonotype was found many times. The V call is TRBV4-2, the J call TRBJ2-7, with D tentatively TRBD1 (5 bases). Germline loops: CDR1 LGHNA, CDR2 YNFKEQ. The CDR3 covers 14 residues. Deletions cut 0 bases from V and 0 bases from J, with 6 bases between. CDR3 nucleotides: TGTGCCAGCAGCCAAGAACAGGTCTCCTACGAGCAGTACTTC. This gives the protein CASSQEQVSYEQYF.

This chain links TRBV12-5 with TRBJ1-5, with 7 bases aligning to TRBD1. J was trimmed by 3 bases and V by 6 bases; bases with no gene match: 8. Per germline, CDR1 LGHNT and CDR2 FRNRAP. The length of the CDR3 is 15 residues. The DNA of the CDR3 is TGTGCTAGTGGATCAGGGGGACTATACAATCAGCCCCAGCATTTT. It yields the protein CASGSGGLYNQPQHF.

This clonotype was picked up a small number of times. Because it lacks the conserved phenylalanine or tryptophan at the end, this CDR3 is likely a read error. V gene TRBV5-1 combines with J gene TRBJ2-5; a possible D gene is TRBD1 (6 bases). V shed 1 base and J shed 1 base, with 11 bases lying between them. Germline CDR1 and CDR2: SGHRS and YFSETQ. CDR3 length: 15 amino acids. The CDR3 DNA reads TGCGCCAGCAGCTTGAACACAGGGCCCCAAGAGACCCAGTACTCC. Its translation: CASSLNTGPQETQYS.

This clonotype was recorded at least ten times. CDR3 region: CASSPQGDEQFF. CDR3 coding DNA: TGTGCCAGTAGTCCGCAGGGGGATGAGCAGTTCTTC. This sequence joins TRBV19 and TRBJ2-1, with 7 bases fitting TRBD1. From germline, CDR1 is LNHDA and CDR2 SQIVND (reference sequence). The CDR3 runs to 12 residues. V was clipped by 5 bases and J by 8 bases; unmatched bases: 3.

V usage is TRBV2 and J usage is TRBJ2-3, with a weak D call TRBD2 (6 bases). Per the germline V gene, CDR1 is SNHLY and CDR2 is FYNNEI. The CDR3 sequence is 16 residues long. V lost 7 bases and J lost 2, with 19 bases in between. CDR3 nucleotides: TGTGCCAGCAACCTCCCGGTGGGCGGGGTCACAGATACGCAGTATTTT. Protein sequence: CASNLPVGGVTDTQYF.